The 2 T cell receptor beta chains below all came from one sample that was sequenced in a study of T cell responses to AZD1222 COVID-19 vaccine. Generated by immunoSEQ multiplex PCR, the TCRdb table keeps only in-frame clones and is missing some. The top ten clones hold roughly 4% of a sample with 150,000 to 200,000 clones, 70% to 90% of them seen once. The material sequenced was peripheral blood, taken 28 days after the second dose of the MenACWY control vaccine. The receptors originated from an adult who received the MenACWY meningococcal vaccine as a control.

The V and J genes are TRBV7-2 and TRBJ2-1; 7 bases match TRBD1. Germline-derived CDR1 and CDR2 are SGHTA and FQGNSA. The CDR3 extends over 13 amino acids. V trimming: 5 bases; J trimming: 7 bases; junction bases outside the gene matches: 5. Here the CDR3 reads CASSTATGNEQFF. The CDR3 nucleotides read TGTGCCAGCAGCACCGCGACAGGGAATGAGCAGTTCTTC. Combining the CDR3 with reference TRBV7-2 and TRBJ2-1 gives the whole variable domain GAGVSQSPSNKVTEKGKDVELRCDPISGHTALYWYRQSLGQGLEFLIYFQGNSAPDKSGLPSDRFSAERTGGSVSTLTIQRTQQEDSAVYLCASSTATGNEQFFGPGTRLTVL.

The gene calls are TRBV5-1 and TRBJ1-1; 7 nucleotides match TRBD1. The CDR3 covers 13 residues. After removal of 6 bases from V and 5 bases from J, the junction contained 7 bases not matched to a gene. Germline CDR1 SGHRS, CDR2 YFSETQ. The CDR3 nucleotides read TGCGCCAGCAACATGCAGGGGGGAACTGAAGCTTTCTTT. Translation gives CASNMQGGTEAFF.